The entry below gives a single T cell receptor (beta chain) sequence along with its context. The V and J ends lost 5 bases and 3 bases respectively, with 11 bases between them. CDR3 size: 14 residues. The germline V gene has CDR1 SEHNR and CDR2 FQNEAQ (reference sequence). The data were taken from a study of cytomegalovirus exposure and HLA in healthy donors. The primer mix had 60 Vbeta and 13 Jbeta primers. Sequenced by immunoSEQ multiplex PCR; TCRdb stores in-frame clones only, minus some. The specimen's table records 130,000 or so clones. This chain connects TRBV7-9 to TRBJ2-4; D gene unclear. This sequence originates from a young man in good health and CMV-seronegative. Sequencing was carried out using PBMCs. Written as DNA, the CDR3 is TGTGCCAGCAGCCCGGCCCTAGGCAAAAACATTCAGTACTTC. Its protein product is CASSPALGKNIQYF.